This section outlines one T cell receptor (beta chain) sequence together with its context. Its antigen is not known. Primers included in the PCR were 60 Vbeta and 13 Jbeta primers. This table comes from immunoSEQ multiplex PCR, and its TCRdb copy is limited to in-frame clones, with some not included. The data show 140,000 to 150,000 clones, 78% seen once. The CDR3 is made up of 16 amino acids. Germline V lookup: CDR1 MDHEN, CDR2 SYDVKM. The ends were cut back, 2 bases at V and 3 bases at J, with 16 bases in the middle. The entry originates in a study of cytomegalovirus exposure and HLA in healthy donors. Background on the study: A prior analysis found some 110 million unique TCR beta sequences from about 179 million T cells. General study points: Some V segments, TRBV6-2 and TRBV6-3 among them, were indistinguishable and were therefore excluded. Most CMV-associated TCR beta chains were later found to appear HLA-restricted.

The TCR originated in a female donor in good health and CMV-seronegative. The chain links TRBV28 to TRBJ1-2; weak D call: TRBD1 (6 bases). The sample comprised PBMCs. CDR3 sequence (DNA): TGTGCCAGCAGTTTAAACCGCGAGGGGGTGGACTATGGCTACACCTTC. This translates into CASSLNREGVDYGYTF.